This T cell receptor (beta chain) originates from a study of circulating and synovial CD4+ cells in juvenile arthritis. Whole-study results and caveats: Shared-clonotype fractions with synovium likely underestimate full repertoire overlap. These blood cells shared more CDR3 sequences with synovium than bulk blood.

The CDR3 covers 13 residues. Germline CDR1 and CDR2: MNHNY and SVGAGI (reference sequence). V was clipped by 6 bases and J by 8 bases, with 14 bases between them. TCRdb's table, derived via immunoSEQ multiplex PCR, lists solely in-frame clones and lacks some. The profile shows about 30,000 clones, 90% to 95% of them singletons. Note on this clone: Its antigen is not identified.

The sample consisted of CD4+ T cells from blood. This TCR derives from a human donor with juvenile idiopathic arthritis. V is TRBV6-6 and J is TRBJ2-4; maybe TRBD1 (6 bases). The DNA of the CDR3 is TGTGCCAGCAGCCAAACAGGGAGACACATTCAGTACTTC. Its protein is CASSQTGRHIQYF.